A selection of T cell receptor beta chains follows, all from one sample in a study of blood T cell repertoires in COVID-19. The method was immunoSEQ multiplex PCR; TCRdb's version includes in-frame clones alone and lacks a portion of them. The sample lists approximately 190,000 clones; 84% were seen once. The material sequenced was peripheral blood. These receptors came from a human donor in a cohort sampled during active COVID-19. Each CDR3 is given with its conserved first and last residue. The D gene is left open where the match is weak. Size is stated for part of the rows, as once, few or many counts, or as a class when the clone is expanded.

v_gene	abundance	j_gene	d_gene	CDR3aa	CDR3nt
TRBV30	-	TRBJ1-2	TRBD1	CAWSVQTGVGGYTF	TGTGCCTGGAGTGTTCAGACAGGGGTAGGTGGCTACACCTTC
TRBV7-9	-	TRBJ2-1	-	CASSLAPLVGEQFF	TGTGCCAGCAGCTTAGCCCCCCTAGTGGGTGAGCAGTTCTTC
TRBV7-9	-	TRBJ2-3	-	CASSTPGQTGDTQYF	TGTGCCAGCAGCACCCCGGGACAAACAGGGGATACGCAGTATTTT
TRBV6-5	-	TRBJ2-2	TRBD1	CASGTGRDAGELFF	TGTGCCAGCGGGACAGGACGCGACGCCGGGGAGCTGTTTTTT
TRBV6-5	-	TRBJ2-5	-	CASSLQETQYF	TGTGCCAGCAGCCTGCAAGAGACCCAGTACTTC
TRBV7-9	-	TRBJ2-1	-	CASSLNIVRDEQFF	TGTGCCAGCAGCTTAAACATTGTACGGGATGAGCAGTTCTTC
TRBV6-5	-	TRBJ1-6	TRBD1	CASRRTGTAATLHF	TGTGCCAGCAGGAGAACCGGGACAGCCGCTACCCTCCACTTT
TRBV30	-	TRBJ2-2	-	CAWSVLGELFF	TGTGCCTGGAGTGTACTCGGGGAGCTGTTTTTT
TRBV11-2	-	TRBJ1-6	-	CASSPALGRDKFLHF	TGTGCCAGCAGCCCCGCATTGGGGAGGGATAAATTCCTCCACTTT
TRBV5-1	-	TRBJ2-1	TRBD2	CASSLAGDTNEQFF	TGCGCCAGCAGCTTAGCGGGAGATACTAATGAGCAGTTCTTC
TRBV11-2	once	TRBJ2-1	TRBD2	CASSSPVAGGGDEQFF	TGTGCCAGCAGCTCACCGGTAGCGGGGGGTGGCGATGAGCAGTTCTTC
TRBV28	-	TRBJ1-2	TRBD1	CASRRDRAGYTF	TGTGCCAGCCGGAGGGACAGGGCTGGCTACACCTTC
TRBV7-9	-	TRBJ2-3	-	CASSSGQPTDTQYF	TGTGCCAGCAGCTCTGGACAGCCAACAGATACGCAGTATTTT